This is a list of T cell receptor beta chains from one sample in a study of T cell responses to AZD1222 COVID-19 vaccine. Here immunoSEQ multiplex PCR was the method, and the copy in TCRdb shows in-frame clones only, minus some. The sample has about 90,000 clones, 70% to 90% seen once. The sequences come from peripheral blood, collected on day 0 of AZD1222 vaccination. The receptors derive from an adult in good health. Both conserved end residues are part of each CDR3. Fields, in order: J gene, V gene, clone size, D gene, CDR3 protein, CDR3 DNA. A D gene is named only where the DNA matches it firmly. Clone size is given for some rows only: seen once, a few or many times, or a class if the clone is expanded.

j_call: TRBJ1-4
v_call: TRBV29-1
clone_size: -
d_call: TRBD1
cdr3_aa: CSVDTGTGEKLFF
cdr3_nt: TGCAGCGTCGACACAGGGACAGGGGAAAAACTGTTTTTT

j_call: TRBJ1-2
v_call: TRBV28
clone_size: once
d_call: -
cdr3_aa: CASSYGDYGYTF
cdr3_nt: TGTGCCAGCAGTTATGGGGACTATGGCTACACCTTC

j_call: TRBJ2-5
v_call: TRBV6-5
clone_size: few
d_call: -
cdr3_aa: CASSYSGAPEWTQYF
cdr3_nt: TGTGCCAGCAGTTACTCGGGTGCTCCGGAGTGGACCCAGTACTTC

j_call: TRBJ2-1
v_call: TRBV4-3
clone_size: -
d_call: -
cdr3_aa: CASSQDRGSSNEQFF
cdr3_nt: TGCGCCAGCAGCCAAGATCGGGGGAGTAGTAATGAGCAGTTCTTC

j_call: TRBJ2-2
v_call: TRBV9
clone_size: -
d_call: TRBD2
cdr3_aa: CASSGTLAGGPGELFF
cdr3_nt: TGTGCCAGCAGCGGGACCTTAGCGGGAGGGCCCGGGGAGCTGTTTTTT

j_call: TRBJ2-5
v_call: TRBV5-1
clone_size: -
d_call: -
cdr3_aa: CASSLLARETQYF
cdr3_nt: TGCGCCAGCAGCTTGTTAGCTCGAGAGACCCAGTACTTC

j_call: TRBJ1-4
v_call: TRBV28
clone_size: -
d_call: TRBD1
cdr3_aa: CASSSRDRDQKLFF
cdr3_nt: TGTGCCAGCAGTTCCCGTGACAGGGATCAAAAACTGTTTTTT

j_call: TRBJ2-5
v_call: TRBV5-1
clone_size: -
d_call: TRBD2
cdr3_aa: CASSYHYGRGRETQYF
cdr3_nt: TGCGCCAGCAGCTACCATTACGGGAGGGGAAGGGAGACCCAGTACTTC

j_call: TRBJ2-7
v_call: TRBV27
clone_size: -
d_call: -
cdr3_aa: CASSSGGGGYEQYF
cdr3_nt: TGTGCCAGCAGTTCGGGGGGAGGGGGCTACGAGCAGTACTTC

j_call: TRBJ1-5
v_call: TRBV6-5
clone_size: -
d_call: TRBD1
cdr3_aa: CASSQTGGHQPQHF
cdr3_nt: TGTGCCAGCAGTCAGACAGGGGGCCATCAGCCCCAGCATTTT

j_call: TRBJ1-4
v_call: TRBV28
clone_size: -
d_call: -
cdr3_aa: CASSLLTNEKLFF
cdr3_nt: TGTGCCAGCAGTTTGTTGACTAATGAAAAACTGTTTTTT

j_call: TRBJ1-6
v_call: TRBV27
clone_size: -
d_call: -
cdr3_aa: CASSLSPRGGNSPLHF
cdr3_nt: TGTGCCAGCAGTTTATCCCCTAGGGGGGGTAATTCACCCCTCCACTTT

j_call: TRBJ1-1
v_call: TRBV19
clone_size: -
d_call: TRBD1
cdr3_aa: CASSIPQTTGEAFF
cdr3_nt: TGTGCCAGTAGTATTCCGCAAACGACAGGGGAAGCTTTCTTT

j_call: TRBJ2-1
v_call: TRBV7-3
clone_size: -
d_call: -
cdr3_aa: CASRRGGHDYNEQFF
cdr3_nt: TGTGCCAGCAGGCGGGGAGGCCACGACTACAATGAGCAGTTCTTC

j_call: TRBJ1-4
v_call: TRBV7-2
clone_size: -
d_call: -
cdr3_aa: CASSYTGSPEGKLFF
cdr3_nt: TGTGCCAGCAGCTATACAGGTAGCCCTGAGGGAAAACTGTTTTTT

j_call: TRBJ1-4
v_call: TRBV18
clone_size: -
d_call: -
cdr3_aa: CASSPSGNPNEKLFF
cdr3_nt: TGTGCCAGCTCACCAAGCGGGAACCCTAATGAAAAACTGTTTTTT

j_call: TRBJ1-1
v_call: TRBV9
clone_size: -
d_call: -
cdr3_aa: CASSVVTGNTEAFF
cdr3_nt: TGTGCCAGCAGCGTAGTGACAGGGAACACTGAAGCTTTCTTT

j_call: TRBJ2-7
v_call: TRBV4-1
clone_size: once
d_call: TRBD1
cdr3_aa: CASSQAPSTGEVNYEQYF
cdr3_nt: TGCGCCAGCAGCCAAGCCCCTTCGACAGGGGAGGTAAACTACGAGCAGTACTTC

j_call: TRBJ2-3
v_call: TRBV18
clone_size: -
d_call: -
cdr3_aa: CASSPGQSTDTQYF
cdr3_nt: TGTGCCAGCTCACCAGGACAGAGCACAGATACGCAGTATTTT

j_call: TRBJ2-3
v_call: TRBV7-3
clone_size: -
d_call: -
cdr3_aa: CASSSFRGADTQYF
cdr3_nt: TGTGCCAGCAGCTCCTTTAGGGGGGCAGATACGCAGTATTTT

j_call: TRBJ2-3
v_call: TRBV6-6
clone_size: -
d_call: TRBD2
cdr3_aa: CAAGTSTDTQYF
cdr3_nt: TGTGCCGCCGGGACTAGTACAGATACGCAGTATTTT

j_call: TRBJ1-6
v_call: TRBV9
clone_size: -
d_call: -
cdr3_aa: CASSVEGGNSPLHF
cdr3_nt: TGTGCCAGCAGCGTAGAAGGCGGCAATTCACCCCTCCACTTT

j_call: TRBJ2-7
v_call: TRBV4-1
clone_size: -
d_call: -
cdr3_aa: CASSHVGRLGYEQYF
cdr3_nt: TGCGCCAGCAGCCACGTGGGCAGGTTGGGCTACGAGCAGTACTTC

j_call: TRBJ1-5
v_call: TRBV28
clone_size: -
d_call: TRBD1
cdr3_aa: CATTGETGGVRGNQPQHF
cdr3_nt: TGTGCCACCACCGGGGAAACAGGGGGCGTAAGGGGCAATCAGCCCCAGCATTTT

j_call: TRBJ1-2
v_call: TRBV27
clone_size: -
d_call: -
cdr3_aa: CASSTGVDYGYTF
cdr3_nt: TGTGCCAGCAGTACCGGGGTTGACTATGGCTACACCTTC

j_call: TRBJ1-2
v_call: TRBV2
clone_size: once
d_call: -
cdr3_aa: CASKRDRSGGYTF
cdr3_nt: TGTGCCAGCAAAAGGGACCGATCGGGTGGCTACACCTTC

j_call: TRBJ1-6
v_call: TRBV27
clone_size: -
d_call: TRBD1
cdr3_aa: CASSLGTGSSYNSPLHF
cdr3_nt: TGTGCCAGCAGTTTGGGGACAGGGAGCTCCTATAATTCACCCCTCCACTTT

j_call: TRBJ1-1
v_call: TRBV27
clone_size: -
d_call: -
cdr3_aa: CASSFIVSGLTEAFF
cdr3_nt: TGTGCCAGCAGTTTTATTGTCTCGGGACTCACTGAAGCTTTCTTT

j_call: TRBJ1-1
v_call: TRBV24-1
clone_size: few
d_call: -
cdr3_aa: CATSPKGNTEAFF
cdr3_nt: TGTGCCACCAGCCCCAAGGGGAACACTGAAGCTTTCTTT

j_call: TRBJ2-7
v_call: TRBV5-1
clone_size: -
d_call: TRBD1
cdr3_aa: CASSTRQGEQYF
cdr3_nt: TGCGCCAGCAGCACGAGACAGGGCGAGCAGTACTTC

j_call: TRBJ1-2
v_call: TRBV11-3
clone_size: few
d_call: -
cdr3_aa: CASSLDAANYGYTF
cdr3_nt: TGTGCCAGCAGCTTAGATGCGGCTAACTATGGCTACACCTTC

j_call: TRBJ2-3
v_call: TRBV7-6
clone_size: once
d_call: TRBD1
cdr3_aa: CASSPQGTGGRDTQYF
cdr3_nt: TGTGCCAGCAGCCCCCAAGGGACAGGGGGCAGAGATACGCAGTATTTT

j_call: TRBJ2-7
v_call: TRBV7-3
clone_size: -
d_call: TRBD1
cdr3_aa: CASSHGTGKSYEQYF
cdr3_nt: TGTGCCAGCAGCCATGGGACAGGGAAGTCCTACGAGCAGTACTTC

j_call: TRBJ1-2
v_call: TRBV7-2
clone_size: few
d_call: -
cdr3_aa: CASSLLYGYTF
cdr3_nt: TGTGCCAGCAGCCTACTCTATGGCTACACCTTC

j_call: TRBJ2-7
v_call: TRBV28
clone_size: -
d_call: TRBD2
cdr3_aa: CASSLFTSGKYEQYF
cdr3_nt: TGTGCCAGCAGTTTGTTCACTAGCGGGAAATACGAGCAGTACTTC

j_call: TRBJ1-6
v_call: TRBV19
clone_size: -
d_call: -
cdr3_aa: CASSRDTIDSPLHF
cdr3_nt: TGTGCCAGTAGTAGGGACACTATAGATTCACCCCTCCACTTT

j_call: TRBJ1-5
v_call: TRBV10-3
clone_size: -
d_call: TRBD1
cdr3_aa: CAISTGGNQPQHF
cdr3_nt: TGTGCCATCAGTACAGGGGGCAATCAGCCCCAGCATTTT

j_call: TRBJ1-5
v_call: TRBV5-1
clone_size: -
d_call: -
cdr3_aa: CASSFVVRSNQPQHF
cdr3_nt: TGCGCCAGCAGCTTTGTCGTTCGTAGCAATCAGCCCCAGCATTTT

j_call: TRBJ1-1
v_call: TRBV11-2
clone_size: -
d_call: -
cdr3_aa: CASSTDSLGFGTEAFF
cdr3_nt: TGTGCCAGCAGCACAGACAGCCTGGGCTTTGGGACTGAAGCTTTCTTT

j_call: TRBJ1-2
v_call: TRBV28
clone_size: -
d_call: -
cdr3_aa: CASSLPQDSPYGYTF
cdr3_nt: TGTGCCAGCAGCCTGCCTCAGGACAGCCCCTATGGCTACACCTTC

j_call: TRBJ2-7
v_call: TRBV19
clone_size: -
d_call: TRBD1
cdr3_aa: CASSSLMTGPTYEQYF
cdr3_nt: TGTGCCAGTAGTTCACTCATGACAGGGCCTACCTACGAGCAGTACTTC

j_call: TRBJ1-1
v_call: TRBV5-8
clone_size: -
d_call: -
cdr3_aa: CASSLGGQGYGTEAFF
cdr3_nt: TGTGCCAGCAGCTTGGGAGGGCAAGGGTATGGCACTGAAGCTTTCTTT